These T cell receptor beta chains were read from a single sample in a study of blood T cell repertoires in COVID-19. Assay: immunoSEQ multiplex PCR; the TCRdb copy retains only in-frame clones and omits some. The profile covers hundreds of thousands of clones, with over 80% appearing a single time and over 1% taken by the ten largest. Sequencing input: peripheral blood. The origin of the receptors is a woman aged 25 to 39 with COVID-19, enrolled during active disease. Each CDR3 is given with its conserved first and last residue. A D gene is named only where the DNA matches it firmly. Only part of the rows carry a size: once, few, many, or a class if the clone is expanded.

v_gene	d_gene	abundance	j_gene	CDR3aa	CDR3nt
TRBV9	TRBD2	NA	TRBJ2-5	CASSVGTRNVETQYF	TGTGCCAGCAGCGTAGGGACTAGGAATGTAGAGACCCAGTACTTC
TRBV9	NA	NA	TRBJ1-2	CASSGKEFYEDGYTF	TGTGCCAGCAGCGGGAAAGAGTTTTATGAGGATGGCTACACCTTC
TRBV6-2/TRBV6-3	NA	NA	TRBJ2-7	CASSYSEGFPYEQYF	TGTGCCAGCAGTTACTCGGAGGGATTTCCCTACGAGCAGTACTTC
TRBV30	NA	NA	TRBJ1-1	CAWSSLRNTEAFF	TGTGCCTGGAGTTCCTTGAGGAACACTGAAGCTTTCTTT
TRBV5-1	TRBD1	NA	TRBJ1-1	CASSLGDRGGGNTEAFF	TGCGCCAGCAGCTTGGGGGACAGGGGAGGAGGAAACACTGAAGCTTTCTTT
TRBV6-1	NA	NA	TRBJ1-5	CASREARGGGQPQHF	TGTGCCAGCAGGGAAGCGAGAGGGGGTGGTCAGCCCCAGCATTTT
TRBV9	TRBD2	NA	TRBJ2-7	CASSPNGGAAGVSYEQYF	TGTGCCAGCAGCCCCAATGGAGGGGCAGCGGGGGTTTCCTACGAGCAGTACTTC
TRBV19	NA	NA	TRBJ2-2	CASSIGAGVGELFF	TGTGCCAGTAGTATAGGGGCAGGGGTCGGGGAGCTGTTTTTT
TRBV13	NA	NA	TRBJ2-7	CASSLGNINEQYF	TGTGCCAGCAGCTTAGGCAACATTAACGAGCAGTACTTC
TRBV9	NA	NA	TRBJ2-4	CASSPGLREAKNIQYF	TGTGCCAGCAGCCCCGGACTAAGGGAAGCCAAAAACATTCAGTACTTC
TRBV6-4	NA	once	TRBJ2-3	CASSFQASGTDTQYF	TGTGCCAGCAGTTTCCAGGCCTCCGGCACAGATACGCAGTATTTT
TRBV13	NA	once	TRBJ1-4	CASSRGGEREKLFF	TGTGCCAGCTCCCGGGGCGGGGAGAGGGAAAAACTGTTTTTT
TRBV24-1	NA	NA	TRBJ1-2	CATSDETSYGYTF	TGTGCCACCAGTGATGAGACTTCATATGGCTACACCTTC
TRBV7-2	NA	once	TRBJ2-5	CASSLDSGQIETQYF	TGTGCCAGCAGCTTAGATTCGGGACAAATAGAGACCCAGTACTTC
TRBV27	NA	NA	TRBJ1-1	CASSRTPFGNTEAFF	TGTGCCAGCAGTCGGACTCCATTTGGTAACACTGAAGCTTTCTTT
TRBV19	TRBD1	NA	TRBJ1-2	CASSILGQGAGGYTF	TGTGCCAGTAGTATCCTAGGACAGGGGGCCGGGGGCTACACCTTC
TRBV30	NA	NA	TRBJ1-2	CAWKARGADGGYTF	TGTGCCTGGAAGGCCAGGGGCGCGGATGGTGGCTACACCTTC
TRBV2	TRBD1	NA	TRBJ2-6	CASSELLGGVGANVLTF	TGTGCCAGCAGTGAATTATTAGGGGGCGTTGGGGCCAACGTCCTGACTTTC
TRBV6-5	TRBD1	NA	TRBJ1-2	CASRPGQPANYGYTF	TGTGCCAGCAGACCGGGACAGCCGGCTAACTATGGCTACACCTTC
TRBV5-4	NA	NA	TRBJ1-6	CASSLGEGLQSPLHF	TGTGCCAGCAGCTTGGGGGAGGGGTTGCAATCACCCCTCCACTTT
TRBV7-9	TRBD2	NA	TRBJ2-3	CASSLSGIIDTQYF	TGTGCCAGCAGCTTAAGCGGGATCATAGATACGCAGTATTTT
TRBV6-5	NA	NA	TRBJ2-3	CASSYSGGDTDTQYF	TGTGCCAGCAGTTACTCGGGCGGGGACACAGATACGCAGTATTTT
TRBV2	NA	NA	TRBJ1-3	CASSFRGRTRNTIYF	TGTGCCAGCAGTTTCAGGGGACGCACGCGAAACACCATATATTTT
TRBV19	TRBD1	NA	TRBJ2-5	CASRLWTGEETQYF	TGTGCCAGTAGACTATGGACAGGGGAAGAGACCCAGTACTTC
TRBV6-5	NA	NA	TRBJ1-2	CASNSGKTNYGYTF	TGTGCCAGCAACTCAGGGAAGACTAACTATGGCTACACCTTC
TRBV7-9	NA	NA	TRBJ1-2	CASSLGEESYGYTF	TGTGCCAGCAGCTTAGGGGAGGAGAGCTATGGCTACACCTTC
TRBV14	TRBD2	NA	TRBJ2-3	CASSRVAGNRGTQYF	TGTGCCAGCAGCCGGGTAGCGGGGAACCGCGGTACGCAGTATTTT
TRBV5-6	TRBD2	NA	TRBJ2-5	CASSLALAGVGYQETQYF	TGTGCCAGCAGCTTGGCACTAGCGGGAGTCGGGTACCAAGAGACCCAGTACTTC